This entry concerns a single T cell receptor beta chain. As yet, its antigen is unknown. The record originates from a study of cytomegalovirus exposure and HLA in healthy donors. Study overall: Sequencing of 150 million to 200 million T cells in an earlier analysis found around 110 million unique TCR beta sequences.

The PCR made use of 60 Vbeta and 13 Jbeta primers. The protocol was immunoSEQ multiplex PCR, while the TCRdb copy is restricted to in-frame clones and leaves out a portion. The sample contains 95,000 to 150,000 clones, roughly 18% of which appear only once. Whole-study findings and limits: Many donors shared some public TCRs, even though most TCR sequences were rare.

Sequencing was done on a sample of PBMCs. This TCR was recovered from a female donor in good health and CMV-seropositive.

CDR3 DNA: TGTGCCACGACAGGGATTCCGAACACTGAAGCTTTCTTT. Its protein product is CATTGIPNTEAFF. This chain links TRBV10-3 with TRBJ1-1; 7 bases agree with TRBD1. The length of the CDR3 is 13 residues. Looked up from germline, CDR1 is ENHRY and CDR2 is SYGVKD. V lost 10 bases and J lost 1; bases outside the gene matches: 6.